A single sample gave rise to the 31 T cell receptor beta chains below, sequenced in a study of T cell responses to AZD1222 COVID-19 vaccine. Data came from immunoSEQ multiplex PCR; TCRdb stores just in-frame clones and leaves some out. The profile covers approximately 120,000 clones, with around 89% appearing a single time and 11% taken by the ten largest. Sample: peripheral blood, taken on day 0 of MenACWY control vaccination. The source of these receptors is an adult in good health.

J is TRBJ2-3 and V is TRBV5-5; TRBD2 matches 7 bases. The CDR3 extends over 17 amino acids. CDR1 and CDR2 from the germline V gene are SGHKS and YYEKEE (reference sequence). With 0 bases clipped from V and 2 bases from J, the junction kept 9 bases outside the gene matches. The DNA of the CDR3 is TGTGCCAGCAGCTTGGAGGTTGGCCTAGCGGACACAGATACGCAGTATTTT. It translates to CASSLEVGLADTDTQYF.

The V and J genes are TRBV7-6 and TRBJ2-1; D is possibly TRBD1 (5 bases). There are 14 residues in the CDR3. V was clipped by 6 bases and J by 1 base, with 10 bases between them. CDR1 is SGHVS and CDR2 is FNYEAQ in the germline V gene. CDR3 DNA: TGTGCCAGCAGTTCAGGGTCATCCTACAATGAGCAGTTCTTC. Its protein product is CASSSGSSYNEQFF. The complete variable domain, with remaining parts taken from reference TRBV7-6 and TRBJ2-1, reads GAGVSQSPRYKVTKRGQDVALRCDPISGHVSLYWYRQALGQGPEFLTYFNYEAQQDKSGLPNDRFSAERPEGSISTLTIQRTEQRDSAMYRCASSSGSSYNEQFFGPGTRLTVL.

The chain couples TRBV2 to TRBJ2-7; TRBD1 matches at 7 bases. Germline V gene lookup returns CDR1 SNHLY and CDR2 FYNNEI. This CDR3 spans 15 amino acids. With V trimmed by 9 bases and J by 6 bases, 17 bases remained unmatched. The CDR3 region is CASQPLTGQMGEQYF. CDR3 in DNA: TGTGCCAGTCAACCACTAACGGGACAGATGGGCGAGCAGTACTTC.

The J gene is TRBJ2-2, the V gene TRBV6-5; 8 nucleotides match TRBD2. Unmatched junction bases numbered 6, after V lost 1 base and J lost 5 bases. CDR1 MNHEY and CDR2 SVGAGI come from the germline V gene. This CDR3 comprises 16 residues. The CDR3 region has the DNA TGTGCCAGCAGTTACTTAAGCGGGAGTCGTACCGGGGAGCTGTTTTTT. Protein: CASSYLSGSRTGELFF.

V is TRBV5-4 and J is TRBJ1-2; no reliable D call. Germline CDR1 SGHNT, CDR2 YYREEE (reference sequence). The CDR3 sequence is 16 residues long. Trimming cost V 3 bases and J 5 bases, with 20 bases left between them. This chain's CDR3 is CASSYLTDPSWYGYTF. In nucleotides, the CDR3 is TGTGCCAGCAGCTACCTCACAGATCCCTCTTGGTATGGCTACACCTTC.

The V call is TRBV6-5, the J call TRBJ1-2; D gene uncertain. Trimming cost V 4 bases and J 4 bases, with 10 bases left between them. The V gene's germline CDR1 is MNHEY and CDR2 SVGAGI. CDR3 length equals 13 residues. This CDR3 reads CASSFRETYGYTF. Here the CDR3 DNA reads TGTGCCAGCAGTTTTAGGGAGACCTATGGCTACACCTTC.

The CDR3 DNA sequence: TGTGCCAGCAGCCCTGGACTAGCGGGCACCTACGAGCAGTACTTC. This translates into CASSPGLAGTYEQYF. The chain recombines TRBV7-9 with TRBJ2-7, with 11 positions matching TRBD2. V was pared by 5 bases and J by 2 bases, with 5 bases of the junction left unmatched. CDR3 size: 15 residues. CDR1 SEHNR and CDR2 FQNEAQ come from the germline V gene (reference sequence).

The V call is TRBV4-2, the J call TRBJ1-2; 12 nucleotides align to TRBD1. CDR1 is LGHNA and CDR2 is YNFKEQ in the germline V gene. The V segment lost 1 base and the J segment 8 bases; nucleotides outside the gene matches: 5. This CDR3 region has 15 residues. The CDR3 DNA is TGTGCCAGCAGCCAAGTAGGGGACAGGGGGCTCGGCTACACCTTC. Translation gives CASSQVGDRGLGYTF.

This chain uses TRBV5-1 with TRBJ2-7; 7 bases match TRBD1. The germline V gene has CDR1 SGHRS and CDR2 YFSETQ. V shed 4 bases and J 4 bases; nucleotides not matched to a gene: 8. There are 14 residues in the CDR3. The DNA of the CDR3 is TGCGCCAGCAGCGTCGACAGGGACCAATACGAGCAGTACTTC. This translates into CASSVDRDQYEQYF.

The J gene is TRBJ2-1, the V gene TRBV7-3; TRBD2 matches at 9 bases. The CDR3 has 15 residues. Losses at the gene ends were 5 bases for V and 4 bases for J; bases not matched to a gene: 6. Per the germline V gene, CDR1 is SGHTA and CDR2 is FQGTGA. CDR3 nucleotide sequence: TGTGCCAGCAGCCCGAGACTAGCGGAATACAATGAGCAGTTCTTC. Amino acid sequence: CASSPRLAEYNEQFF.

The CDR3, as DNA: TGTGCCAGTAGTATGACAGGGGCGCTGCGTAATTCACCCCTCCACTTT. It translates to CASSMTGALRNSPLHF. This rearrangement joins TRBV19 to TRBJ1-6; 8 positions agree with TRBD1. Unmatched junction bases numbered 7, after V lost 3 bases and J lost 6 bases. The CDR3 length is 16 residues. Germline V gene data show CDR1 as LNHDA and CDR2 as SQIVND (reference sequence).

The chain is built from TRBV7-3 and TRBJ2-3; 7 bases line up with TRBD2. In germline, CDR1 is SGHTA, CDR2 FQGTGA. The junction had 9 bases not matched to a gene; V was cut back by 4 bases and J by 2 bases. This CDR3 has 16 residues. Here the CDR3 DNA reads TGTGCCAGCAGCTCCGTATGGGCGGGAGCCACAGATACGCAGTATTTT. Translated: CASSSVWAGATDTQYF.

V gene TRBV29-1 combines with J gene TRBJ2-3; D is possibly TRBD1 (6 bases). Germline V gene lookup returns CDR1 SQVTM and CDR2 ANQGSEA. The CDR3 loop spans 15 amino acids. V was pared by 3 bases and J by 1 base, with 14 bases between. The CDR3 sequence: CSVDPGAGGTDTQYF. The DNA for the CDR3 is TGCAGCGTTGACCCAGGGGCAGGGGGCACAGATACGCAGTATTTT.

V and J are TRBV27 and TRBJ1-2; no clear D. V gave up 2 bases and J gave up 4 bases, with 8 bases separating them. This CDR3 is 13 amino acids long. CDR1 MNHEY and CDR2 SMNVEV come from the germline V gene (reference sequence). CDR3 residues: CASSLEGSYGYTF. CDR3 in DNA: TGTGCCAGCAGTTTAGAAGGGTCCTATGGCTACACCTTC.

The V call is TRBV18, the J call TRBJ1-1; weak D call: TRBD1 (5 bases). This CDR3 spans 17 amino acids. Trimming left V 3 bases short and J 4 bases short, with 21 bases between. CDR1 and CDR2 (germline): KGHSH, LQKENI. CDR3 protein: CASSPLAAGMGVTEAFF. The CDR3 nucleotides read TGTGCCAGCTCACCGTTAGCGGCAGGGATGGGGGTCACTGAAGCTTTCTTT.

The rearrangement uses TRBV6-5 and TRBJ2-1, with a weak D call TRBD1 (6 bases). The germline gives CDR1 MNHEY, CDR2 SVGAGI. CDR3 size: 12 residues. V was cut by 6 bases and J by 12 bases, with 15 bases left in between. In DNA, the CDR3 is TGTGCCAGCAGACGCCAGGGGAGCGTGCAGTTCTTC. It is translated as CASRRQGSVQFF.

The table lists this clone with a few counts. The V call is TRBV20-1, the J call TRBJ2-3; D is perhaps TRBD2 (5 bases). Deletions cut 3 bases from V and 0 bases from J, with 10 bases between. CDR1 is DFQATT, CDR2 SNEGSKA, per germline (reference sequence). The CDR3 is made up of 14 amino acids. The CDR3 bases are TGCAGTGCTAGTCGGCCGGGGAGCACAGATACGCAGTATTTT. It codes for CSASRPGSTDTQYF.

V is TRBV2 and J is TRBJ1-4; weak D call: TRBD1 (6 bases). The V end was cut by 6 bases, the J end by 4 bases, with 6 bases between. The germline V gene encodes CDR1 SNHLY and CDR2 FYNNEI. The CDR3 spans 12 residues. The CDR3 here is CASRDSNEKLFF. The CDR3 coding sequence is TGTGCCAGCAGGGACAGTAATGAAAAACTGTTTTTT.

The chain joins TRBV11-3 to TRBJ1-1; 9 bases map to TRBD1. The germline V gene has CDR1 SGHNT and CDR2 YENEEA. CDR3 length: 14 amino acids. After removal of 6 bases from V and 8 bases from J, the junction contained 10 bases not matched to a gene. The CDR3 bases are TGTGCCAGCAGTCACAGGGGGCATACCTTAGAAGCTTTCTTT. Translating it yields CASSHRGHTLEAFF. Using reference TRBV11-3 and TRBJ1-1 for the parts outside the CDR3, the full variable domain is EAGVVQSPRYKIIEKKQPVAFWCNPISGHNTLYWYLQNLGQGPELLIRYENEEAVDDSQLPKDRFSAERLKGVDSTLKIQPAELGDSAVYLCASSHRGHTLEAFFGQGTRLTVV.

This clone was seen once. V usage is TRBV6-6 and J usage is TRBJ2-4; D may be TRBD2 (5 bases). Germline V gives CDR1 MNHNY, CDR2 SVGAGI (reference sequence). Trimming pared 5 bases from V and 6 bases from J, leaving 23 bases between. CDR3 length: 17 residues. CDR3 sequence: CASSLARGTARRNIQYF. The CDR3 DNA reads TGTGCCAGCAGTCTAGCCCGGGGTACTGCGAGGCGAAACATTCAGTACTTC.

The rearrangement links TRBV27 to TRBJ2-7, with TRBD2 matching over 10 bases. Germline CDR1 is MNHEY and CDR2 is SMNVEV (reference sequence). With V trimmed by 0 bases and J by 5 bases, 4 bases remained unmatched. The CDR3 is 15 residues long. The CDR3 DNA follows: TGTGCCAGCAGTTTATCAGTAGCGGGAGGTCACGAGCAGTACTTC. This gives the protein CASSLSVAGGHEQYF.

The V and J genes are TRBV5-1 and TRBJ1-2; D possibly corresponds to TRBD1 (6 bases). V was clipped by 1 base and J by 7 bases, with 17 bases between them. The CDR3 totals 15 residues. CDR1 is SGHRS, CDR2 YFSETQ, per germline. The CDR3 sequence: CASSLSGESAGGYTF. CDR3 DNA sequence: TGCGCCAGCAGCTTGTCAGGGGAGAGTGCCGGTGGCTACACCTTC.

The rearrangement joins TRBV12-3 or TRBV12-4 to TRBJ2-1; unclear D gene. Trimming shortened V by 3 bases and J by 7 bases, and 7 bases separated the two germline ends. CDR3 length: 12 amino acids. CDR3 sequence: CASSFTGNEQFF. CDR3 sequence (DNA): TGTGCCAGCAGTTTTACGGGTAATGAGCAGTTCTTC.

This clone was picked up a small number of times. The V gene is TRBV7-9, the J gene TRBJ2-7; D is tentatively TRBD1 or TRBD2 (5 bases each). The CDR3 runs 13 residues. V gave up 5 bases and J gave up 5 bases, with 13 bases separating them. From germline, CDR1 is SEHNR and CDR2 FQNEAQ (reference sequence). The chain's CDR3 is CASSLTGTHEQYF. CDR3 nucleotide sequence: TGTGCCAGCAGCCTGACCGGGACCCACGAGCAGTACTTC.

The chain recombines TRBV9 with TRBJ2-1; 7 positions match TRBD2. This CDR3 is built from 16 residues. Germline V CDR1 and CDR2: SGDLS, YYNGEE. V lost 0 bases, J lost 8 bases, and 11 bases stayed unmatched. The CDR3 reads CASSVDVTSLSHEQFF. Written as DNA, the CDR3 is TGTGCCAGCAGCGTAGATGTGACTAGCCTCTCTCATGAGCAGTTCTTC.

This sequence joins TRBV7-8 and TRBJ2-1; unclear D gene. Germline CDR1 reads SGHVS; CDR2 reads FQNEAQ. V lost 1 base and J lost 9, with 10 bases in between. The CDR3 is 13 residues long. CDR3 DNA sequence: TGTGCCAGCAGCTTAGGGTCCAGCCGTGAGCAGTTCTTC. Translated, it gives CASSLGSSREQFF.

The chain carries TRBV7-2 and TRBJ2-1; no clear D gene. The CDR3 has 13 residues. V was shortened by 3 bases and J by 8 bases, with 11 bases between the two germline ends. CDR1 is SGHTA, CDR2 FQGNSA, per germline. Here the CDR3 reads CASSLVFLDEQFF. DNA for the CDR3: TGTGCCAGCAGCTTGGTTTTTTTGGATGAGCAGTTCTTC.

The V and J genes are TRBV21-1 and TRBJ1-1; the table's D gene call, TRBD1, was not cross checked with the DNA. TRBV21-1 is classified as a pseudogene. This CDR3 region has 17 residues. Here the CDR3 reads CASSKDQQGDGDTEAFF. For the CDR3, the DNA is TGTGCCAGCAGCAAAGACCAGCAGGGGGATGGGGACACTGAAGCTTTCTTT.

The chain couples TRBV7-2 to TRBJ2-2; 7 bases are a match to TRBD1. The CDR3 loop spans 15 amino acids. J gave up 5 bases and V 7 bases, and 10 bases lay outside the gene matches. CDR1 is SGHTA, CDR2 FQGNSA, per germline. The CDR3 region has the DNA TGTGCCAGCATCGTAAGGGGGCCTGTTACCGGGGAGCTGTTTTTT. Translation: CASIVRGPVTGELFF.

This chain joins TRBV5-1 and TRBJ1-1; a possible D gene is TRBD1 (6 bases). Per the germline V gene, CDR1 is SGHRS and CDR2 is YFSETQ. V was trimmed by 4 bases and J by 0 bases, leaving 13 bases between them. The CDR3 length is 15 residues. CDR3 amino acids: CASSTGQLLNTEAFF. The CDR3, as DNA: TGCGCCAGCAGCACCGGACAGCTCTTGAACACTGAAGCTTTCTTT.

This clone turned up a few times. The rearrangement links TRBV27 to TRBJ2-7; 8 bases match TRBD1. Trimming at V came to 7 bases and at J to 1 base, leaving 9 bases not matched to a gene. Per germline, CDR1 MNHEY and CDR2 SMNVEV (reference sequence). The CDR3 covers 15 residues. The CDR3 DNA is TGTGCCAGCAAGCACGAGACAGGGGATTCCTACGAGCAGTACTTC. Translation: CASKHETGDSYEQYF.